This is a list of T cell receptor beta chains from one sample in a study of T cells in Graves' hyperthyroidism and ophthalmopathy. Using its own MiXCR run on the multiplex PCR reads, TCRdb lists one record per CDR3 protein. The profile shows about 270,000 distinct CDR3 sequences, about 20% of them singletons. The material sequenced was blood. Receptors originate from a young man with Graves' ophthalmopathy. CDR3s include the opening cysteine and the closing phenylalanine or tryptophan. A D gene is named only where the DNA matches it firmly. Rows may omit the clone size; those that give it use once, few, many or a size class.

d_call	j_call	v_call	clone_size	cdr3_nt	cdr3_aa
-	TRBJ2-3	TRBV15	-	TGTGCCACCAGCTTAAGCACAGATACGCAGTATTTT	CATSLSTDTQYF
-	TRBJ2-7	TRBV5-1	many	TGCGCCAGCAGCTTGAGCCTCTCCTACGAGCAGTACTTC	CASSLSLSYEQYF
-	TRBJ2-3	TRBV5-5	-	TGTGCCAGCAGCTCCCAGGGCAAGGAGACAGATACGCAGTATTTT	CASSSQGKETDTQYF
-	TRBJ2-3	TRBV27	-	TGTGCCAGCAGTTCACCGGGGAAAAAACACACAGATACGCAGTATTTT	CASSSPGKKHTDTQYF
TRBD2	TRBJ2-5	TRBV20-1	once	TGCAGTGCTCCCACCGGGACTAGCGGGGAGACCCAGTACTTC	CSAPTGTSGETQYF
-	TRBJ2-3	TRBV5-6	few	TGTGCCAGCAGCCCCTTACAGGACACAGATACGCAGTATTTT	CASSPLQDTDTQYF
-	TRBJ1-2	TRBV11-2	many	TGTGCCAGCAGCTTAGGGGTCGGGTTTCCGTACACCTTC	CASSLGVGFPYTF
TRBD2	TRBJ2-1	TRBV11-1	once	TGTGCCAGCCCGCACCTAGCGGGAGCTGGTTACAATGAGCAGTTCTTC	CASPHLAGAGYNEQFF
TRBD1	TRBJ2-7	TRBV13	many	TGTGCCAGCAGCCCGAACCTCGGACAGGGCTACGAGCAGTACTTC	CASSPNLGQGYEQYF
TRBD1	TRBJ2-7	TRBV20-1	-	TGCAGTGCTGAAGGGCAACAGGGGCCCCACTACGAGCAGTACTTC	CSAEGQQGPHYEQYF
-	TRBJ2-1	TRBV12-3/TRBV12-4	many	TGTGCCAGCAGTTTGCTTCGGAGCTACAATGAGCAGTTCTTC	CASSLLRSYNEQFF
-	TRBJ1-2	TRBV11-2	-	TGTGCCAGCACCCCCGATTATCGGGGTGGCTACACCTTC	CASTPDYRGGYTF
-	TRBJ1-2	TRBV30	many	TGTGCCTGGAGCCGGTCGGACCTGGACTATGGCTACACCTTC	CAWSRSDLDYGYTF
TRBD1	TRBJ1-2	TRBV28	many	TGTGCCAGCAGCGGACCCGGACAGGGTCGTGGCTACACCTTC	CASSGPGQGRGYTF
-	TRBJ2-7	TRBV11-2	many	TGTGCCAGCAGACCGGACAGAACCTACGAGCAGTACTTC	CASRPDRTYEQYF
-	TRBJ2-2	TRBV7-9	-	TGTGCCAGCAGCCCTCCGACAGCCAACACCGGGGAGCTGTTTTTT	CASSPPTANTGELFF
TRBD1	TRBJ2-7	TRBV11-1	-	TGTGCCAGCAGATTAATGGGACAGGGCACCGAGCAGTACTTC	CASRLMGQGTEQYF
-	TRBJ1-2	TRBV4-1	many	TGCGCCAGCAGCCCCGACAGGCACTATGGCTACACCTTC	CASSPDRHYGYTF